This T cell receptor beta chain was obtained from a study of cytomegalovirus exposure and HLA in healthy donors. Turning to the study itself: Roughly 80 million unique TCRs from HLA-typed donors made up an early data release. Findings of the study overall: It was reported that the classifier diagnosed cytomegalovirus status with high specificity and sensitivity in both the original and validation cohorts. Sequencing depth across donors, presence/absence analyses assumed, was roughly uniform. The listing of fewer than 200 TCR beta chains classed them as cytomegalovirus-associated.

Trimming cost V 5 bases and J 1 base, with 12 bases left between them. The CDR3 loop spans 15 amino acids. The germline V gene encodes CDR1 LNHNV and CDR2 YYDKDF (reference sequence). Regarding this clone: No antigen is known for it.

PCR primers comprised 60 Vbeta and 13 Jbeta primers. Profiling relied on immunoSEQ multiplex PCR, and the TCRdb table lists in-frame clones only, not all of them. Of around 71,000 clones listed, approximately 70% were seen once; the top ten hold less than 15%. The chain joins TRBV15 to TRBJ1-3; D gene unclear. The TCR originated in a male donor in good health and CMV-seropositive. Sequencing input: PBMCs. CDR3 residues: CATSYHRGSGNTIYF. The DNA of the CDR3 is TGTGCCACCAGCTATCACCGGGGATCTGGAAACACCATATATTTT.